This T cell receptor (beta chain) was sequenced during a study of T cells in Graves' hyperthyroidism and ophthalmopathy. The authors obtained PBMCs from 7.5 to 10 ml of fresh peripheral blood. Germline V gene lookup returns CDR1 MGHDK and CDR2 SYGVNS. The CDR3 extends over 17 amino acids. Trimming removed 1 base from V and 4 bases from J, with 16 bases in between. Of note for this clonotype: What it binds is not known.

TCR beta CDR3 region amplification was performed from RNA transcripts. Researchers ran a first-round RT-PCR on the TCR CDR3 using the HTBI primer set. From the multiplex PCR reads, TCRdb called clonotypes with MiXCR, one entry per CDR3 protein. Of about 400,000 distinct CDR3 sequences in the sample, around 15% were seen once. Study findings and constraints: Most clonotypes expanded in thyroid above 0.001 were likewise present in blood.

This receptor was obtained from a woman younger than 30 with Graves' hyperthyroidism. Material for sequencing was blood. The V call is TRBV25-1, the J call TRBJ2-2, with D possibly being TRBD2 (5 bases). The CDR3 sequence is CASSEFGGYRGTGELFF. CDR3 DNA: TGTGCCAGCAGTGAATTCGGCGGGTATCGCGGCACCGGGGAGCTGTTTTTT.